Listed below are T cell receptor beta chains from one sample, sequenced in a study of control samples from healthy donors and cancer patients. Only in-frame clones appear in the TCRdb table, and some are missing; sequencing was by immunoSEQ multiplex PCR. The table has about 150,000 clones, roughly 94% seen once; the top ten hold 14%. Sequencing input: PBMCs. The origin of the receptors is a man between 60 and 70 years old with colorectal cancer. The CDR3 runs from the conserved cysteine through the conserved F or W. The order of the fields is D gene, J gene, V gene, clone size, CDR3 protein, CDR3 DNA. D genes are given only for firm matches. Size is omitted from some rows. Given values are once, few, many or a class for expanded clones.

>TRBD1|TRBJ1-6|TRBV19|.
CASSSGQALSSPLHF
TGTGCCAGTAGTTCAGGACAGGCACTGAGTTCACCCCTCCACTTT
>.|TRBJ2-7|TRBV6-5|.
CASSQTGGQWQYF
TGTGCCAGCAGTCAAACTGGGGGCCAGTGGCAGTACTTC
>TRBD1|TRBJ1-4|TRBV5-1|.
CASSLDGTGVEKLFF
TGCGCCAGCAGCTTGGATGGGACAGGGGTCGAAAAACTGTTTTTT
>TRBD1|TRBJ2-7|TRBV27|.
CASSSGQGYEQYF
TGTGCCAGCAGCTCGGGACAGGGCTACGAGCAGTACTTC
>.|TRBJ1-2|TRBV7-9|.
CASSLTGNGYTF
TGTGCCAGCAGCTTAACAGGGAATGGCTACACCTTC
>TRBD2|TRBJ2-3|TRBV7-8|.
CATQSSGGGADTQYF
TGTGCCACCCAGTCGAGCGGGGGGGGCGCAGATACGCAGTATTTT
>TRBD1|TRBJ2-7|TRBV5-5|few
CASSLITGGHEQYF
TGTGCCAGCAGCTTAATCACAGGGGGCCACGAGCAGTACTTC
>.|TRBJ2-7|TRBV11-2|.
CASSSYEQYF
TGTGCCAGCAGCTCATACGAGCAGTACTTC
>.|TRBJ2-2|TRBV9|.
CATAWGESTGELFF
TGTGCCACCGCGTGGGGGGAAAGCACCGGGGAGCTGTTTTTT
>.|TRBJ2-3|TRBV13|.
CASSLAGDTQYF
TGTGCCAGCAGCTTAGCGGGTGATACGCAGTATTTT
>.|TRBJ1-1|TRBV24-1|.
CATSDSEYTEAFF
TGTGCCACCAGTGATTCTGAGTACACTGAAGCTTTCTTT